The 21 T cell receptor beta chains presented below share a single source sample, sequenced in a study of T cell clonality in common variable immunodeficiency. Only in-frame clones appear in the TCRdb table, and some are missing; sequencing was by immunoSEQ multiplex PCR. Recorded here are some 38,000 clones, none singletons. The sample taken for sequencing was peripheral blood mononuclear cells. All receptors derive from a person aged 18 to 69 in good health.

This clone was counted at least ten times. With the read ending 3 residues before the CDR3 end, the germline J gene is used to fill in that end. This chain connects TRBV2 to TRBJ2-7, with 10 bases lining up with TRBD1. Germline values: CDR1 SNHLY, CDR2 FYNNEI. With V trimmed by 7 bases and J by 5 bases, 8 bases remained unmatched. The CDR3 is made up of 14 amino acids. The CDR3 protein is CASNWGTGDNEQYF. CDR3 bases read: TGTGCCAGCAATTGGGGGACAGGGGACAACGAG.

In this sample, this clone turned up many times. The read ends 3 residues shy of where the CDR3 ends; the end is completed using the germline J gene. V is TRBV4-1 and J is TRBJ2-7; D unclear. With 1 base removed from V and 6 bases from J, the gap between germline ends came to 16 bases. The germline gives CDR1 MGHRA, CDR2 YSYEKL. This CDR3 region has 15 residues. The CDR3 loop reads CASSQGAPSSLEQYF. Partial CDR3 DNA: TGCGCCAGCAGCCAAGGGGCTCCCTCCTCTCTCGAG.

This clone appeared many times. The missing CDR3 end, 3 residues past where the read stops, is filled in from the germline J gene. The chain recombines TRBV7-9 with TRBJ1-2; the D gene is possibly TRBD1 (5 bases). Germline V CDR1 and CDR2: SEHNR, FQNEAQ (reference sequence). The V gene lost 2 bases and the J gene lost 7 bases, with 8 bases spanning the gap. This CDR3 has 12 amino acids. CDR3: CASSLQGAGYTF. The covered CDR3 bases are TGTGCCAGCAGCTTACAGGGTGCTGGC. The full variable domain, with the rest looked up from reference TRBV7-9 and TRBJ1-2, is DTGVSQNPRHKITKRGQNVTFRCDPISEHNRLYWYRQTLGQGPEFLTYFQNEAQLEKSRLLSDRFSAERPKGSFSTLEIQRTEQGDSAMYLCASSLQGAGYTFGSGTRLTVV.

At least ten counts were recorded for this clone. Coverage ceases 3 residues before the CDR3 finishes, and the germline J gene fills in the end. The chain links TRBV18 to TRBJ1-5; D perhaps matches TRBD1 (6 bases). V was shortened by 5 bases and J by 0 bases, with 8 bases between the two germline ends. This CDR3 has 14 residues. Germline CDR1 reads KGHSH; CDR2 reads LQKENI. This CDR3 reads CASSATGSNQPQHF. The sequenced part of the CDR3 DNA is TGTGCCAGCTCAGCGACAGGTAGCAATCAGCCC.

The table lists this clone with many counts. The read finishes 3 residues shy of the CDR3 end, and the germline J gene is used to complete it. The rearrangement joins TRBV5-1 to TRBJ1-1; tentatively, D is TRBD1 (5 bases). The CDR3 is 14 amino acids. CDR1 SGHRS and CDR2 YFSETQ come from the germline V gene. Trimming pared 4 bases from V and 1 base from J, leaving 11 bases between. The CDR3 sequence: CASSLRGGNTEAFF. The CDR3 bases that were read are TGCGCCAGCAGCCTCCGGGGGGGGAACACTGAA.

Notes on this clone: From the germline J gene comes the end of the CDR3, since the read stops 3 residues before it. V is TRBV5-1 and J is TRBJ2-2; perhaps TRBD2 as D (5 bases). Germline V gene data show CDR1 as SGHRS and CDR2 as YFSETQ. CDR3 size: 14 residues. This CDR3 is CASKTTTTNEKLFF. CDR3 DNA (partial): TGCGCCAGCAAGACGACTACAACTAATGAAAAG.

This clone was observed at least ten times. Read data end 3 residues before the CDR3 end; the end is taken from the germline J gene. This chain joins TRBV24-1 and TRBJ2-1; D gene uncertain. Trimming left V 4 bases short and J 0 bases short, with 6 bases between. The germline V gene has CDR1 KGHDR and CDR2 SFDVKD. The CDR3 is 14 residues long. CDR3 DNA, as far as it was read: TGTGCCACCAGTGACGCGAGCTCCTACAATGAG. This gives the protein CATSDASSYNE. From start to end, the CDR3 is CATSDASSYNEQFF.

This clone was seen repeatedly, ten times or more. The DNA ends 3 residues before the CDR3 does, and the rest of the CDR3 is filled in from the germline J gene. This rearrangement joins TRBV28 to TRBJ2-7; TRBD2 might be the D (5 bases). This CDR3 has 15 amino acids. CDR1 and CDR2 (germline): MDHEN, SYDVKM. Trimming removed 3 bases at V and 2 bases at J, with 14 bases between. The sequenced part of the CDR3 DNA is TGTGCCAGCAGTTTTAGCCCGACTAACGCCTACGAG. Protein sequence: CASSFSPTNAYE. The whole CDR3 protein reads CASSFSPTNAYEQYF.

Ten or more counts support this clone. The CDR3 loop is CAWKGPYEQYF. CDR3 bases read: TGTGCCTGGAAGGGTCCCTACGAG. J is TRBJ2-7 and V is TRBV30; D unclear. The read ends 3 residues before the CDR3 terminus; that terminus is restored from the germline J gene. The CDR3 loop spans 11 amino acids. Germline V gene lookup returns CDR1 GTSNPN and CDR2 SVGIG (reference sequence). Trimming cost V 4 bases and J 2 bases, with 6 bases left between them.

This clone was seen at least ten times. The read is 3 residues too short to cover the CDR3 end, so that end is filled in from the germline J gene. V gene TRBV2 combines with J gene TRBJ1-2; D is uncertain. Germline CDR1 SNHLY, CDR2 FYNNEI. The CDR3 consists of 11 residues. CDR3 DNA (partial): TGTGCCAGCAGTGAAGCGGGCGGC. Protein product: CASSEAGG. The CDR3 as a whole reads CASSEAGGYTF.

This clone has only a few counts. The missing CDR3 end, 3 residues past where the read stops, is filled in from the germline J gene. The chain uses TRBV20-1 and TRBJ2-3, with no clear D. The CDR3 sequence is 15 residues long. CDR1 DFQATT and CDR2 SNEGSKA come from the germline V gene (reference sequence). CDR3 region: CSARAPGVSNQPQYF. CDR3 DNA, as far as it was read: TGCAGTGCTAGAGCCCCCGGAGTTAGCAATCAGCCG.

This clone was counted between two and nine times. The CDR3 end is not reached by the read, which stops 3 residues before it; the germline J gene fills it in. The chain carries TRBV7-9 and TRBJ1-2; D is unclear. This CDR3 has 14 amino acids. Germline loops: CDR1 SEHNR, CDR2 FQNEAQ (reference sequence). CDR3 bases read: TGTGCCAGCAGCTTAGTAAATACAGATGGCGAC. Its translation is CASSLVNTDGD. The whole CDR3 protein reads CASSLVNTDGDYTF.

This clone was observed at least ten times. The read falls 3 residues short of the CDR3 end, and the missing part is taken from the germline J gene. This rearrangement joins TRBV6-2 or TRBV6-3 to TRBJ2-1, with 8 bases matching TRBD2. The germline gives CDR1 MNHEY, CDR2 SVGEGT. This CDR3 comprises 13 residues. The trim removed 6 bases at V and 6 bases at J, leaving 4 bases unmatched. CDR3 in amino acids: CASSLTSGNEQFF. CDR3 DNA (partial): TGTGCCAGCAGCCTTACTAGCGGCAATGAG.

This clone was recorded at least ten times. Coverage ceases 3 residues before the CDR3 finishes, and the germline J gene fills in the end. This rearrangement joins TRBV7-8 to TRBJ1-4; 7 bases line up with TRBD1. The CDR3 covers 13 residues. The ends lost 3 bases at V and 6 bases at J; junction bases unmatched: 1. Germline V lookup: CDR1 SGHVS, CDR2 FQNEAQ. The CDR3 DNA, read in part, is TGTGCCAGCAGCTTTACAGGGGATGAAAAA. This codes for CASSFTGDEK. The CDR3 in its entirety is CASSFTGDEKLFF.

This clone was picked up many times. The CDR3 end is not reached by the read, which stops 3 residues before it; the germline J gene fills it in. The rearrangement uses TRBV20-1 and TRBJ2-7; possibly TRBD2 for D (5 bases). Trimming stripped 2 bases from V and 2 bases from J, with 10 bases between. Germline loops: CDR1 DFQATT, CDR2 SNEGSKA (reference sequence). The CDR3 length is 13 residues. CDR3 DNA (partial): TGCAGTGCTAGACCGGACTCTACCTACGAG. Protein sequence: CSARPDSTYE. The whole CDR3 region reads CSARPDSTYEQYF.

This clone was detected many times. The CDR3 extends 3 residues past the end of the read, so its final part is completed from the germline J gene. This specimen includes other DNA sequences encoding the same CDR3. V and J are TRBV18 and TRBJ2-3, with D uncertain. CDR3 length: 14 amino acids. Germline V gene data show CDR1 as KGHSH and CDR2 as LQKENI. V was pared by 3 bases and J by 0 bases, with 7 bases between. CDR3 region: CASSPSRSTDTQYF. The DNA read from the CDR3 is TGTGCCAGCTCACCTTCCAGGAGCACAGATACG.

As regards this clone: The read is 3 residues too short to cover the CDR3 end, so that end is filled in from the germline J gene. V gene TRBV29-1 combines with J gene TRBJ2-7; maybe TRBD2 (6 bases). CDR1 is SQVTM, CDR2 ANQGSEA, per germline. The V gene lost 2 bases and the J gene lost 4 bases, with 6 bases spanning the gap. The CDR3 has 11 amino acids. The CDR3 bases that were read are TGCAGCGTTGAAAGCGGGTACGAG. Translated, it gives CSVESGYE. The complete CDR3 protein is CSVESGYEQYF.

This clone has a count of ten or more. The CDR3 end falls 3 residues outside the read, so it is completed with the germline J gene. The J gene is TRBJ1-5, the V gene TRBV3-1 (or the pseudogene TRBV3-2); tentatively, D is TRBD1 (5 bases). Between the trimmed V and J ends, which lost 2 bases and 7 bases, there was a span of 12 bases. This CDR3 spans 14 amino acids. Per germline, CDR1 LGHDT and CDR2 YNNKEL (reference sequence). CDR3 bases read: TGTGCCAGCAGCCAAACGGGGGTTGGACAGCCC. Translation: CASSQTGVGQP. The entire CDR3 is CASSQTGVGQPQHF.

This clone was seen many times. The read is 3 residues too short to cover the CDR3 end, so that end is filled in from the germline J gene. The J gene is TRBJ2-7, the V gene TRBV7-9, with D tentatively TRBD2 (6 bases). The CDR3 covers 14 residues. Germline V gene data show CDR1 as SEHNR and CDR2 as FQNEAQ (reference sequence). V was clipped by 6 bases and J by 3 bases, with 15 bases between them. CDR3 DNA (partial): TGTGCCAGCAGTGGGGCCGGGGGAGTCTACGAG. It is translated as CASSGAGGVYE. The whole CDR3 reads CASSGAGGVYEQYF. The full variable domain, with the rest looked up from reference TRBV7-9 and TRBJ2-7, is DTGVSQNPRHKITKRGQNVTFRCDPISEHNRLYWYRQTLGQGPEFLTYFQNEAQLEKSRLLSDRFSAERPKGSFSTLEIQRTEQGDSAMYLCASSGAGGVYEQYFGPGTRLTVT.

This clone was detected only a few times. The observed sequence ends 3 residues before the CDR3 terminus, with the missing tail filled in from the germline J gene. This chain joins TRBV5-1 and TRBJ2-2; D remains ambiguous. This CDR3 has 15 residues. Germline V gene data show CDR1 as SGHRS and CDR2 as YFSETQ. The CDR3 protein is CASSLASSTNEKLFF. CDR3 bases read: TGCGCCAGCAGCTTGGCCTCTTCAACTAATGAAAAG. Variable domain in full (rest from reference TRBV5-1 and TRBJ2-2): KAGVTQTPRYLIKTRGQQVTLSCSPISGHRSVSWYQQTPGQGLQFLFEYFSETQRNKGNFPGRFSGRQFSNSRSEMNVSTLELGDSALYLCASSLASSTNEKLFFGEGSRLTVL.

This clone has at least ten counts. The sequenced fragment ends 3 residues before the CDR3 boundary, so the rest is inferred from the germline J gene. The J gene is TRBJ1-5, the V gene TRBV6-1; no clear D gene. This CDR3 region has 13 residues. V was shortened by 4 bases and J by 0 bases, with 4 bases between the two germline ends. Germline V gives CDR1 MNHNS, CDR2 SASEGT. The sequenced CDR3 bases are TGTGCCAGCAGTGTCTATAGCAATCAGCCC. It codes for CASSVYSNQP. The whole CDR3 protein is CASSVYSNQPQHF.